A single sample gave rise to the 11 T cell receptor beta chains below, sequenced in a study of a mutant IDH1 vaccine in newly diagnosed glioma. No cognate antigen is known for these TCRs. Here immunoSEQ multiplex PCR was the method, and the copy in TCRdb shows in-frame clones only, minus some. The sample lists about 59,000 clones; approximately 90% were seen once. The time point was: week 5, during vaccination. Topical imiquimod accompanied each vaccine dose, which consisted of 300 ug of mutant IDH1 20-mer peptide. Here the sequenced sample was PBMCs, taken from a glioma patient whose treatment included an IDH1 peptide vaccine. The receptors were gathered from a woman aged 40 to 50 with glioma.

The CDR3 sequence is CAWRRPDIDTDTQYF. In DNA form, the CDR3 reads TGTGCCTGGAGGAGGCCAGACATTGACACAGATACGCAGTATTTT. The rearrangement joins TRBV30 to TRBJ2-3; no firm D call. This CDR3 region has 15 residues. The V gene's germline CDR1 is GTSNPN and CDR2 SVGIG (reference sequence). The germline V and J ends were trimmed by 3 bases and 2 bases, with 15 bases remaining between them.

The chain couples TRBV7-9 to TRBJ2-7, with 10 bases fitting TRBD1. With V trimmed by 4 bases and J by 0 bases, 12 bases remained unmatched. The germline CDR1 and CDR2 sequences are SEHNR and FQNEAQ (reference sequence). This CDR3 is 18 amino acids long. The CDR3, as DNA: TGTGCCAGCAGCTCGAGACAGGGGGCGAATGGGAGCTCCTACGAGCAGTACTTC. Protein: CASSSRQGANGSSYEQYF.

The rearrangement joins TRBV5-4 to TRBJ1-2; 7 bases line up with TRBD1. Per germline, CDR1 SGHNT and CDR2 YYREEE (reference sequence). V trimming: 1 base; J trimming: 5 bases; junction bases outside the gene matches: 5. The CDR3 is 14 amino acids. CDR3 nucleotides: TGTGCCAGCAGCTTGCAGGGGGTGGGGTATGGCTACACCTTC. This sequence encodes CASSLQGVGYGYTF.

The chain joins TRBV2 to TRBJ2-7, with D perhaps matching TRBD2 (7 bases). Trimming pared 1 base from V and 2 bases from J, leaving 12 bases between. This CDR3 has 15 residues. The germline V gene has CDR1 SNHLY and CDR2 FYNNEI. The CDR3 is CASSEGEGEPYEQYF. CDR3 sequence (DNA): TGTGCCAGCAGTGAAGGGGAGGGGGAGCCCTACGAGCAGTACTTC.

This chain joins TRBV5-1 and TRBJ1-2; the D gene is possibly TRBD1 (5 bases). Trimming took off 4 bases at V and 7 bases at J, with 20 bases between the two ends. The CDR3 is 15 amino acids. Germline loops: CDR1 SGHRS, CDR2 YFSETQ. The CDR3 bases are TGCGCCAGCAGCCTTACAGGAGCCGCTAGCCCTGGCTACACCTTC. Amino acids: CASSLTGAASPGYTF.

The table lists this clone with a count of one. One junction end disagrees with the germline gene, perhaps due to a read error. The chain combines TRBV5-1 with TRBJ2-7; D is possibly TRBD1 (6 bases). Germline values: CDR1 SGHRS, CDR2 YFSETQ. The length of the CDR3 is 15 residues. CDR3 sequence (DNA): TGCGCCAGCAGTTTGGCAGGACAGCAAATCTACGAGCAGTACTTC. It yields the protein CASSLAGQQIYEQYF. The full variable domain, completed using reference TRBV5-1 and TRBJ2-7, is KAGVTQTPRYLIKTRGQQVTLSCSPISGHRSVSWYQQTPGQGLQFLFEYFSETQRNKGNFPGRFSGRQFSNSRSEMNVSTLELGDSALYLCASSLAGQQIYEQYFGPGTRLTVT.

This chain links TRBV29-1 with TRBJ2-2; D remains ambiguous. Deletions cut 2 bases from V and 0 bases from J, with 7 bases between. The CDR3 is 14 amino acids. Germline assignment: CDR1 SQVTM and CDR2 ANQGSEA. This chain's CDR3 is CSVEYGANTGELFF. The CDR3 DNA is TGCAGCGTTGAATACGGCGCGAACACCGGGGAGCTGTTTTTT.

V gene TRBV10-1 combines with J gene TRBJ2-5; D is tentatively TRBD1 or TRBD2 (5 bases each). The length of the CDR3 is 15 residues. Germline lookup yields CDR1 WNHNN and CDR2 SYGVQD (reference sequence). The germline V and J ends were trimmed by 6 bases and 5 bases, with 19 bases remaining between them. DNA for the CDR3: TGCGCCAGCAGGGGTAACAGGAGGTATGGGGAGACCCAGTACTTC. Amino acid sequence: CASRGNRRYGETQYF.

The chain uses TRBV4-1 and TRBJ1-3; no definite D call. The CDR3 runs 18 residues. With 1 base removed from V and 0 bases from J, the gap between germline ends came to 16 bases. Germline V gives CDR1 MGHRA, CDR2 YSYEKL. CDR3 residues: CASSQGVEGFYSGNTIYF. The CDR3 region has the DNA TGCGCCAGCAGCCAAGGGGTTGAAGGGTTTTACTCTGGAAACACCATATATTTT.

The chain combines TRBV14 with TRBJ2-2; 7 bases are shared with TRBD2. CDR3 size: 16 residues. Germline V lookup: CDR1 SGHDN, CDR2 FVKESK. The V and J ends lost 1 base and 7 bases, in that order; junction bases with no gene match: 9. The CDR3 region is CASSQGLARWIGELFF. CDR3 nucleotides: TGTGCCAGCAGCCAAGGACTAGCCCGTTGGATCGGGGAGCTGTTTTTT.

The rearrangement uses TRBV29-1 and TRBJ2-7; D is possibly TRBD1 (7 bases). V was clipped by 0 bases and J by 13 bases, with 16 bases between them. The CDR3 length is 12 residues. CDR1 and CDR2 (germline): SQVTM, ANQGSEA. The CDR3 loop reads CSVEDLGGTAYF. For the CDR3, the DNA is TGCAGCGTTGAAGATCTAGGGGGGACAGCCTACTTC.